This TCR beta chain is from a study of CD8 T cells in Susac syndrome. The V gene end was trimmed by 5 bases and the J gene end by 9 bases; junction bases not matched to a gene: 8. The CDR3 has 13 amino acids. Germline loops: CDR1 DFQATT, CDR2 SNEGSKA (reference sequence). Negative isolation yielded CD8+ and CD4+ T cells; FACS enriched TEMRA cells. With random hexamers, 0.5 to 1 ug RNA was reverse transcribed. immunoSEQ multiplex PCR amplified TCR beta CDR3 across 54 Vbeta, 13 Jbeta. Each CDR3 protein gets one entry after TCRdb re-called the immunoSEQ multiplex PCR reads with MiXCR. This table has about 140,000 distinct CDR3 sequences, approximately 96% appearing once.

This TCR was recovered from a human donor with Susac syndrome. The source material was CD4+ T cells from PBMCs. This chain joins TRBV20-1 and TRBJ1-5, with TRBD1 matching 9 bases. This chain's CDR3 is CSAEQGAKRPQHF. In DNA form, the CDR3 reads TGCAGTGCTGAACAGGGGGCTAAGCGGCCCCAGCATTTT.